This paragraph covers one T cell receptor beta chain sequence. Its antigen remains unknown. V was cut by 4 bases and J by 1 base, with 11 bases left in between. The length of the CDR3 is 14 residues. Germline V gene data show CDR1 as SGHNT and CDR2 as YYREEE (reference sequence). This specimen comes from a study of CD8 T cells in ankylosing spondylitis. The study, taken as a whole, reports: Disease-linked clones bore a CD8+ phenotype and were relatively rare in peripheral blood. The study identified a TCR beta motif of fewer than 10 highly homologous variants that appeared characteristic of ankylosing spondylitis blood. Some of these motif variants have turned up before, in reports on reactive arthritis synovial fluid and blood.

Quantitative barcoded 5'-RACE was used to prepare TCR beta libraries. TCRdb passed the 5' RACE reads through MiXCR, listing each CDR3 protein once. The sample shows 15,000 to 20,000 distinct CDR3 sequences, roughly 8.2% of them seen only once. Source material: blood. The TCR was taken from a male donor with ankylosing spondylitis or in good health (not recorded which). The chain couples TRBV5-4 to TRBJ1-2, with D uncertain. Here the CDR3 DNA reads TGTGCCAGCAGCCTGAGACGGAATAACTATGGCTACACCTTC. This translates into CASSLRRNNYGYTF.